This TCR beta chain was identified in a study of cytomegalovirus exposure and HLA in healthy donors. Findings and caveats of the study: For cytomegalovirus status, the classifier reportedly gave diagnoses with high specificity and sensitivity.

PCR used 60 Vbeta primers and 13 Jbeta primers. Only in-frame clones appear in the TCRdb table, and some are missing; sequencing was by immunoSEQ multiplex PCR. The repertoire holds around 130,000 clones, around two thirds seen once, with about 8.3% in the top ten. Comments on this clone: The antigen remains unidentified. One junction end does not reproduce the germline sequence, and a read error may be involved.

The CDR3 runs 13 residues. Germline V gene lookup returns CDR1 MNHEY and CDR2 SVGAGI. The sequenced material came from PBMCs. The genes are TRBV6-5 and TRBJ1-2; D is undetermined. This TCR was recovered from a woman between 35 and 50 years old in good health and CMV-seropositive. The DNA of the CDR3 is TGTGCCAGCAGCCGGGCGGGTAAGACGGGCTACCCCTTC. This sequence encodes CASSRAGKTGYPF.